This T cell receptor (beta chain) was sequenced in a study of response to subunit inactivated influenza vaccine. TCRdb called the RT-PCR reads again in MiXCR, with one record for every CDR3 protein. The repertoire consists of about half a million distinct CDR3 sequences, with 25% occurring once and the leading ten covering approximately 2%. Germline assignment: CDR1 DFQATT and CDR2 SNEGSKA (reference sequence). The V end was cut by 2 bases, the J end by 4 bases, with 11 bases between. This CDR3 is built from 13 residues. Worth noting for this clonotype: Its antigen is not identified.

General study points: Only a handful of new T cells, the authors suggested, are recruited with each seasonal influenza vaccination.

This TCR derives from a man aged 50-59 years who received an inactivated influenza vaccine. The chain recombines TRBV20-1 with TRBJ2-5; D is perhaps TRBD1 or TRBD2 (5 bases each). Specimen: CD4+ T cells sorted from PBMCs, collected roughly 5 days after vaccination. The CDR3 spells CSARRDGSETQYF. CDR3 bases: TGCAGTGCTAGAAGGGACGGGTCAGAGACCCAGTACTTC.